Each of the 28 T cell receptor beta chains below was sequenced from the same sample in a study of identical twins (dated by TCRdb to 2016 to 2017). The protocol used for the library was 5' RACE. The sample was run on an Illumina HiSeq 2000. Starting from the raw public reads, TCRdb applied fastp trimming at Q25, assembled clones with MiXCR and retained in-frame beta chains. Under each unique CDR3 protein, matching rows form one entry showing the most common genes and DNA. Across this sample there are more than 200,000 distinct CDR3 sequences, with 11% to 15% seen only once. Approximately 8.8% of the sample goes to the ten largest clones. The sequenced material came from memory (CD45RO+) T cells sorted from blood. The cell subset or site label corresponds to: CD45RO+ enriched T cells. These receptors were collected from a woman aged 18-29 years in good health.

The chain uses TRBV5-5 and TRBJ2-3; TRBD2 aligns across 8 bases. CDR3 length: 15 residues. In germline, CDR1 is SGHKS, CDR2 YYEKEE (reference sequence). V lost 3 bases, J lost 3 bases, and 6 bases stayed unmatched. The CDR3 nucleotides are TGTGCCAGCAGCTCTCGGGGGGGCCAGACAGATACGCAGTATTTT. It specifies CASSSRGGQTDTQYF.

The J gene is TRBJ2-1, the V gene TRBV20-1, with 7 bases identical to TRBD2. The CDR3 contains 13 residues. Germline loops: CDR1 DFQATT, CDR2 SNEGSKA (reference sequence). Trimming cost V 4 bases and J 9 bases; bases outside gene matches: 9. For the CDR3, the DNA is TGCAGTGCTATAGGCGGGAGAGTGGGTGAGCAGTTCTTC. This encodes CSAIGGRVGEQFF.

This clonotype was detected a few times. CDR3 region: CASSTGTRREKLFF. The CDR3 DNA is TGTGCCAGCAGCACCGGGACCCGAAGAGAAAAACTGTTTTTT. The rearrangement uses TRBV12-3 or TRBV12-4 and TRBJ1-4, with a possible D match to TRBD1 (5 bases). The CDR3 runs 14 residues. The V gene lost 6 bases and the J gene lost 8 bases, with 16 bases spanning the gap.

Many counts were recorded for this clonotype. J is TRBJ1-3 and V is TRBV6-1, with D possibly matching TRBD1 (5 bases). This CDR3 contains 14 residues. CDR1 MNHNS and CDR2 SASEGT come from the germline V gene. V lost 4 bases to trimming and J lost 4 bases, with 11 bases between them. CDR3 DNA: TGTGCCAGCAGTGGCCGGGACCCCGGAAACACCATATATTTT. It yields the protein CASSGRDPGNTIYF.

This clonotype was seen ten or more times. This chain links TRBV5-1 with TRBJ2-1; D ambiguous. Trimming shortened V by 2 bases and J by 0 bases, and 12 bases separated the two germline ends. The CDR3 loop spans 16 amino acids. The germline gives CDR1 SGHRS, CDR2 YFSETQ. The CDR3 sequence is CASSFGYGNSYNEQFF. In DNA form, the CDR3 reads TGCGCCAGCAGCTTTGGGTATGGAAACTCCTACAATGAGCAGTTCTTC.

This clonotype was seen only a few times. The chain employs TRBV20-1 and TRBJ1-6; D uncertain. The CDR3 covers 13 residues. With 1 base removed from V and 5 bases from J, the gap between germline ends came to 6 bases. From germline, CDR1 is DFQATT and CDR2 SNEGSKA (reference sequence). The CDR3 spells CSARGRNNSPLHF. The CDR3 DNA reads as TGCAGTGCTAGAGGCCGGAATAATTCACCCCTCCACTTT.

This clonotype was picked up a small number of times. This sequence joins TRBV18 and TRBJ1-5, with D unclear. CDR1 is KGHSH and CDR2 is LQKENI in the germline V gene. With 4 bases removed from V and 2 bases from J, the gap between germline ends came to 12 bases. This CDR3 comprises 15 residues. This CDR3 is CASSQVGNGNQPQHF. CDR3 DNA sequence: TGTGCCAGCTCACAAGTAGGGAATGGCAATCAGCCCCAGCATTTT.

This chain joins TRBV5-1 and TRBJ2-3; D possibly corresponds to TRBD2 (7 bases). Germline V gene lookup returns CDR1 SGHRS and CDR2 YFSETQ. The V gene lost 3 bases and the J gene lost 5 bases, with 13 bases spanning the gap. The CDR3 sequence is 14 residues long. The CDR3 loop is CASSSGGPRDTQYF. The CDR3 bases are TGCGCCAGCAGCTCCGGGGGGCCTAGAGATACGCAGTATTTT.

V and J are TRBV3-1 and TRBJ2-1; 11 nucleotides align to TRBD2. This CDR3 has 16 residues. The junction had 5 bases not matched to a gene; V was cut back by 1 base and J by 6 bases. From germline, CDR1 is LGHDT and CDR2 YNNKEL (reference sequence). The CDR3 region has the DNA TGTGCCAGCAGCCAAGTTAGCGGGAGGGCTATCAATGAGCAGTTCTTC. Its protein product is CASSQVSGRAINEQFF.

This chain connects TRBV7-9 to TRBJ2-1; 8 nucleotides match TRBD2. The CDR3 has 17 amino acids. Trimming at V came to 4 bases and at J to 3 bases, leaving 11 bases not matched to a gene. Looked up from germline, CDR1 is SEHNR and CDR2 is FQNEAQ (reference sequence). Here the CDR3 reads CASSSWALTSGYNEQFF. The CDR3 DNA is TGTGCCAGCAGCTCATGGGCCCTAACTAGCGGCTACAATGAGCAGTTCTTC.

The chain uses TRBV3-1 and TRBJ1-1, with D unclear. Germline V gene data show CDR1 as LGHDT and CDR2 as YNNKEL (reference sequence). Trimming pared 0 bases from V and 10 bases from J, leaving 9 bases between. The length of the CDR3 is 12 residues. This CDR3 reads CASSQDRFRAFF. The CDR3 DNA follows: TGTGCCAGCAGCCAAGATCGGTTTAGAGCTTTCTTT.

V usage is TRBV6-2 or TRBV6-3 and J usage is TRBJ1-5; D might be TRBD1 (5 bases). The germline V gene has CDR1 MNHEY and CDR2 SVGEGT. Between the trimmed V and J ends, which lost 7 bases and 6 bases, there was a span of 13 bases. This CDR3 has 13 amino acids. CDR3 nucleotides: TGTGCCAGCACCGCATTGGGACTTCAGCCCCAGCATTTT. It specifies CASTALGLQPQHF.

The rearrangement uses TRBV5-1 and TRBJ2-2; D is unresolved. The CDR3 extends over 15 amino acids. V dropped 3 bases and J dropped 1 base, with 10 bases sitting between them. Germline V lookup: CDR1 SGHRS, CDR2 YFSETQ. The CDR3 DNA sequence: TGCGCCAGCAGCTCCCTGACACAGAACACCGGGGAGCTGTTTTTT. It codes for CASSSLTQNTGELFF.

The chain uses TRBV5-1 and TRBJ2-1, with D perhaps TRBD2 (5 bases). Looked up from germline, CDR1 is SGHRS and CDR2 is YFSETQ. This CDR3 has 15 amino acids. Trimming left V 3 bases short and J 0 bases short, with 10 bases between. CDR3 bases: TGCGCCAGCAGCTCAGGTGGGAGCTCCTACAATGAGCAGTTCTTC. Translation gives CASSSGGSSYNEQFF.

This clonotype was recorded a few times. The chain employs TRBV7-3 and TRBJ2-2; no reliable D call. The CDR3 loop spans 12 amino acids. The V end was cut by 1 base, the J end by 8 bases, with 5 bases between. Germline assignment: CDR1 SGHTA and CDR2 FQGTGA. The CDR3 DNA reads TGTGCCAGCAGCTTAATGAGGGGGGAGCTGTTTTTT. This sequence encodes CASSLMRGELFF.

In its sample, this clonotype was seen a few times. V and J are TRBV3-1 and TRBJ2-1, with D perhaps being TRBD1 or TRBD2 (6 bases each). Per germline, CDR1 LGHDT and CDR2 YNNKEL (reference sequence). The CDR3 spans 17 residues. The germline V and J ends were trimmed by 3 bases and 0 bases, with 15 bases remaining between them. CDR3 amino acids: CASSQRGAGSSYNEQFF. CDR3 nucleotides: TGTGCCAGCAGCCAGAGGGGGGCGGGAAGCTCCTACAATGAGCAGTTCTTC.

This clonotype occurred a few times. V and J are TRBV7-2 and TRBJ1-2; 11 nucleotides line up with TRBD1. Germline V gene sequence: CDR1 SGHTA, CDR2 FQGNSA. CDR3 length: 16 amino acids. V was pared by 1 base and J by 8 bases, with 9 bases of the junction left unmatched. CDR3 coding DNA: TGTGCCAGCAGCTTAGAAAGGACAGGGGGCGGGTTGGGCTACACCTTC. Protein sequence: CASSLERTGGGLGYTF.

This clonotype occurred many times. The chain links TRBV18 to TRBJ2-5; the match to TRBD1 covers 9 bases. The J segment lost 4 bases and the V segment lost 6 bases, leaving 9 bases of the junction unmatched. The CDR3 consists of 15 residues. CDR1 is KGHSH, CDR2 LQKENI, per germline. Here the CDR3 reads CASSGGTGNIETQYF. DNA of the CDR3: TGTGCCAGCTCTGGAGGGACAGGGAACATAGAGACCCAGTACTTC.

This clonotype was recorded at least ten times. V and J are TRBV20-1 and TRBJ2-3; D may correspond to TRBD1 or TRBD2 (6 bases each). The CDR3 length is 15 residues. Germline values: CDR1 DFQATT, CDR2 SNEGSKA (reference sequence). DNA for the CDR3: TGCGGGGCTGAAAGCATGGGGGGCAAAACAGATACGCAGTATTTT. Amino acids: CGAESMGGKTDTQYF.

A few counts support this clonotype. The chain links TRBV10-2 to TRBJ2-2; no clear D. Deletions cut 4 bases from V and 6 bases from J, with 9 bases between. The CDR3 consists of 13 residues. Germline lookup yields CDR1 WSHSY and CDR2 SAAADI. The CDR3 region is CASSGLVPGELFF. The CDR3 bases are TGCGCCAGCAGTGGGTTGGTACCCGGGGAGCTGTTTTTT.

The J gene is TRBJ1-1, the V gene TRBV12-3 or TRBV12-4; 7 nucleotides align to TRBD1. This CDR3 spans 13 amino acids. V lost 11 bases, J lost 5 bases, and 11 bases stayed unmatched. This chain's CDR3 is CAGSGGMGTEAFF. The CDR3 coding sequence is TGTGCCGGCTCAGGGGGTATGGGTACTGAAGCTTTCTTT.

This clonotype was picked up a small number of times. The chain carries TRBV6-1 and TRBJ1-2; D possibly corresponds to TRBD1 (5 bases). The V gene lost 8 bases and the J gene lost 0 bases, with 16 bases spanning the gap. Germline CDR1 reads MNHNS; CDR2 reads SASEGT. The CDR3 loop spans 15 amino acids. This CDR3 reads CASGSGGLSNYGYTF. The CDR3 DNA reads as TGTGCCAGCGGCAGCGGGGGGTTATCTAACTATGGCTACACCTTC.

There are many counts of this clonotype. The chain is built from TRBV7-9 and TRBJ2-5; D is possibly TRBD2 (5 bases). This CDR3 comprises 15 residues. Germline V gene data show CDR1 as SEHNR and CDR2 as FQNEAQ (reference sequence). With 5 bases removed from V and 4 bases from J, the gap between germline ends came to 17 bases. The DNA of the CDR3 is TGTGCCAGCAGCCTCCCCCGGAGGTTGGGAGAGACCCAGTACTTC. Translation gives CASSLPRRLGETQYF.

This clonotype was found a few times. This rearrangement joins TRBV20-1 to TRBJ2-5; D gene unclear. Trimming left V 4 bases short and J 5 bases short, with 8 bases between. The CDR3 extends over 11 amino acids. Germline-derived CDR1 and CDR2 are DFQATT and SNEGSKA (reference sequence). The DNA of the CDR3 is TGCAGTGCTACCTTATCCGAGACCCAGTACTTC. Encoded protein: CSATLSETQYF.

This clonotype was observed a handful of times. This sequence joins TRBV10-3 and TRBJ1-3; 10 bases map to TRBD1. The germline V gene encodes CDR1 ENHRY and CDR2 SYGVKD. With 6 bases clipped from V and 6 bases from J, the junction kept 8 bases outside the gene matches. The CDR3 is 15 amino acids. In nucleotides, the CDR3 is TGTGCCATCAGAGACCGGGACAGGGGAGTAAACACCATATATTTT. Its translation: CAIRDRDRGVNTIYF.

The rearrangement links TRBV24-1 to TRBJ1-6; 11 bases match TRBD1. The CDR3 has 17 amino acids. Looked up from germline, CDR1 is KGHDR and CDR2 is SFDVKD. The junction had 5 bases not matched to a gene; V was cut back by 0 bases and J by 8 bases. CDR3 sequence reads: CATSDLRTGGGYSPLHF. The CDR3 DNA follows: TGTGCCACCAGTGATTTGAGGACAGGGGGCGGTTATTCACCCCTCCACTTT.

The genes are TRBV15 and TRBJ1-5; D unresolved. The germline V gene encodes CDR1 LNHNV and CDR2 YYDKDF (reference sequence). V was shortened by 3 bases and J by 8 bases, with 14 bases between the two germline ends. There are 14 residues in the CDR3. The CDR3: CATSSRPDYEPQHF. The CDR3 region has the DNA TGTGCCACCAGCAGCAGGCCCGACTATGAGCCCCAGCATTTT. The variable domain in full, completed from reference TRBV15 and TRBJ1-5, reads DAMVIQNPRYQVTQFGKPVTLSCSQTLNHNVMYWYQQKSSQAPKLLFHYYDKDFNNEADTPDNFQSRRPNTSFCFLDIRSPGLGDTAMYLCATSSRPDYEPQHFGDGTRLSIL.

V usage is TRBV6-1 and J usage is TRBJ1-6; TRBD1 might be the D (5 bases). Trimming took 3 bases from V and 7 from J, leaving 10 bases between them. The germline CDR1 and CDR2 sequences are MNHNS and SASEGT. The CDR3 extends over 14 amino acids. CDR3 in DNA: TGTGCCAGCAGTGATTGGGGCCTAAATTCACCCCTCCACTTT. The encoded protein is CASSDWGLNSPLHF.